This TCR beta chain was recorded in a study of human T cells and chemical hapten exposure. Overall study: Recorded diagnoses among the mostly female patients were alopecia areata, totalis or universalis. Study-wide results and caveats: With DPC sensitization, TCRs exceeding 1 in 1000 frequency showed no change.

This CDR3 is 14 amino acids long. Looked up from germline, CDR1 is MNHEY and CDR2 is SVGAGI. As concerns this clonotype: Its matching antigen is unknown. Sequence at one end of the junction differs from germline and may be a read error.

Time point: patch test 3, about 24 weeks after DPC sensitization. The treatment: therapeutic diphenylcyclopropenone sensitization with weekly scalp DPC. Individual cDNA molecules received unique molecular identifiers in the library. Each CDR3 protein is one row after TCRdb ran MiXCR on the RACE reads. This sample has under 55,000 distinct CDR3 sequences, with roughly 10% found just once. This material consisted of whole blood, taken in connection with sensitization to the hapten diphenylcyclopropenone (DPC). This TCR was sampled from a woman in her forties with alopecia areata. Some clones in this sample may be carry-over from other donors' samples. The genes are TRBV6-5 and TRBJ2-3; TRBD2 matches 7 bases. CDR3 residues: CASSRGDPTDTQCF. The CDR3 DNA sequence: TGTGCCAGCAGTCGGGGGGACCCCACAGATACGCAGTGTTTT.